These 7 T cell receptor beta chains originate from one sample sequenced in a study of beta chain features in type 1 diabetes. Expressed TCRB transcripts were sequenced because the isolated RNA had all been reverse transcribed beforehand. The protocol was immunoSEQ multiplex PCR, while the TCRdb copy is restricted to in-frame clones and leaves out a portion. The sample shows 70,000 to 90,000 clones, 30% to 35% of them seen only once. Sequencing input: stem cell memory CD4+ T cells from blood. The receptors derive from a woman younger than 35 in good health.

This clone was observed a few times. V is TRBV11-1 and J is TRBJ2-4; 8 nucleotides agree with TRBD1. The germline gives CDR1 SGHAT, CDR2 FQDESV (reference sequence). With V trimmed by 6 bases and J by 1 base, 2 bases remained unmatched. This CDR3 has 14 residues. The CDR3 DNA reads TGTGCCAGCAGACGGACAGGGGCCAAAAACATTCAGTACTTC. Its translation is CASRRTGAKNIQYF.

This clone was seen ten or more times. V usage is TRBV7-2 and J usage is TRBJ2-4, with 7 bases matching TRBD2. This CDR3 is 13 amino acids long. Germline CDR1 and CDR2: SGHTA and FQGNSA. This CDR3 reads CASRLAALDIQYF. The CDR3 nucleotides read TGTGCAAGCCGGCTAGCGGCCCTCGACATTCAGTACTTC.

J is TRBJ1-2 and V is TRBV29-1, with D possibly matching TRBD1 (5 bases). Germline lookup yields CDR1 SQVTM and CDR2 ANQGSEA. The CDR3 loop spans 12 amino acids. Trimming removed 1 base from V and 6 bases from J, with 9 bases in between. CDR3 coding DNA: TGCAGCGTTGAAGTACACAGGAATGGCTACACCTTC. It yields the protein CSVEVHRNGYTF.

The table lists this clone with many counts. This sequence joins TRBV29-1 and TRBJ1-2; weak D call: TRBD1 (6 bases). Deletions cut 4 bases from V and 8 bases from J, with 11 bases between. The CDR3 runs to 11 residues. Looked up from germline, CDR1 is SQVTM and CDR2 is ANQGSEA. CDR3 sequence: CSVVDSRGYTF. CDR3 coding DNA: TGCAGCGTTGTGGACAGTCGCGGCTACACCTTC.

The sample holds a few counts of this clone. The rearrangement joins TRBV7-9 to TRBJ2-3, with TRBD2 matching over 12 bases. Germline CDR1 and CDR2: SEHNR and FQNEAQ (reference sequence). The CDR3 has 15 amino acids. Trimming took 4 bases from V and 4 from J; bases not matched to a gene: 3. CDR3 residues: CASSYGLAGPDTQYF. The CDR3 DNA follows: TGTGCCAGCAGCTACGGACTAGCGGGGCCAGATACGCAGTATTTT. The whole variable domain, filled in from reference TRBV7-9 and TRBJ2-3, reads DTGVSQNPRHKITKRGQNVTFRCDPISEHNRLYWYRQTLGQGPEFLTYFQNEAQLEKSRLLSDRFSAERPKGSFSTLEIQRTEQGDSAMYLCASSYGLAGPDTQYFGPGTRLTVL.

The chain couples TRBV30 to TRBJ2-1; maybe TRBD1 (5 bases). V gave up 3 bases and J gave up 6 bases, with 18 bases separating them. Germline lookup yields CDR1 GTSNPN and CDR2 SVGIG (reference sequence). The CDR3 runs to 15 residues. CDR3 DNA: TGTGCCTGGAGCGACAGACGGGTGGGTCGCAATGAGCAGTTCTTC. It specifies CAWSDRRVGRNEQFF.

The chain carries TRBV6-1 and TRBJ2-6, with 7 bases fitting TRBD2. Germline loops: CDR1 MNHNS, CDR2 SASEGT. V shed 1 base, J shed 0 bases, and the junction held 6 bases outside the gene matches. The CDR3 is 18 amino acids. The CDR3 coding sequence is TGTGCCAGCAGTGAAGGTCTGGGGGGGGGCTCTGGGGCCAACGTCCTGACTTTC. This sequence encodes CASSEGLGGGSGANVLTF.